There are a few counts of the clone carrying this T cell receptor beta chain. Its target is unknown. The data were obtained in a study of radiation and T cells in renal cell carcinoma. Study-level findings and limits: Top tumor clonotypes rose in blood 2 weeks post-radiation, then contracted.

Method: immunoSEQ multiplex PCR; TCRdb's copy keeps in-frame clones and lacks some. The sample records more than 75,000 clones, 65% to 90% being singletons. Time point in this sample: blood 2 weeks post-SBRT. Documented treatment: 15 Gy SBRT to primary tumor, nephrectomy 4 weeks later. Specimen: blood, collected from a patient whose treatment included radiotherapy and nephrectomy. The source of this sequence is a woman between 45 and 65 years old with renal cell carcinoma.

The CDR3 coding sequence is TGTGCCAGCAGCGCCTCGCCAGCCCCTGGGGAGACTGAAGCTTTCTTT. Translated, it gives CASSASPAPGETEAFF. This rearrangement joins TRBV9 to TRBJ1-1; D ambiguous. Germline V CDR1 and CDR2: SGDLS, YYNGEE. Trimming took 3 bases from V and 5 from J, leaving 20 bases between them. The CDR3 contains 16 residues.